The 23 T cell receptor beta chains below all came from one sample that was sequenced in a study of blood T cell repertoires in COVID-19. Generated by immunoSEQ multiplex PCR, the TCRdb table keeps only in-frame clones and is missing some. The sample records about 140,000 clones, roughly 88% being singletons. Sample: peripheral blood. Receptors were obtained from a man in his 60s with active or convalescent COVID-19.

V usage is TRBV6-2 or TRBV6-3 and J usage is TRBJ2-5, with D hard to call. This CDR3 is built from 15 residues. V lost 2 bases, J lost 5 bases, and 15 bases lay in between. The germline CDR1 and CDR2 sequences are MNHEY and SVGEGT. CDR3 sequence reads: CASSYAGFSPETQYF. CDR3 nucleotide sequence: TGTGCCAGCAGTTACGCCGGGTTCTCCCCGGAGACCCAGTACTTC.

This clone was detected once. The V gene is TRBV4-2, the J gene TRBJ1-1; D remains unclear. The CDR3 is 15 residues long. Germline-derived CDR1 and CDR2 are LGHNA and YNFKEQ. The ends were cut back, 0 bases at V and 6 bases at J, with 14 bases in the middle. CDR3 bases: TGTGCCAGCAGCCAAGATCTGTCGGGTCCACCTGAAGCTTTCTTT. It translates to CASSQDLSGPPEAFF.

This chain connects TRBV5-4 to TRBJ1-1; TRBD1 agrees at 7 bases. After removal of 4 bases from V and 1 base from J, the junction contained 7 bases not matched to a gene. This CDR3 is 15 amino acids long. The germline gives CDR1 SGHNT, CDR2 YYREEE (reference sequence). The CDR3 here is CASSIPGQTNTEAFF. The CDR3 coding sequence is TGTGCCAGCAGCATACCGGGACAGACGAACACTGAAGCTTTCTTT.

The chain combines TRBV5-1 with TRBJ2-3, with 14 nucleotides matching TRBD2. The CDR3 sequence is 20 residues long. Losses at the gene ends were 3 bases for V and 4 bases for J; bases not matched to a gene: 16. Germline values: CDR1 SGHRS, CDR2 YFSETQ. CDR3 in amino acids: CASSWIPGLAGVKGADTQYF. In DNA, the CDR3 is TGCGCCAGCAGCTGGATTCCGGGACTAGCGGGAGTGAAGGGGGCAGATACGCAGTATTTT.

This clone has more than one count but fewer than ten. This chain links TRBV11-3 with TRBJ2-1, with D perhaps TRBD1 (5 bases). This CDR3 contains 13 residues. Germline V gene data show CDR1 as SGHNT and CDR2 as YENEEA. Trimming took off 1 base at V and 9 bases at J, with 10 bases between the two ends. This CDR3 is CASSLVSQGEQFF. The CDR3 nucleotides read TGTGCCAGCAGCTTAGTAAGCCAGGGTGAGCAGTTCTTC.

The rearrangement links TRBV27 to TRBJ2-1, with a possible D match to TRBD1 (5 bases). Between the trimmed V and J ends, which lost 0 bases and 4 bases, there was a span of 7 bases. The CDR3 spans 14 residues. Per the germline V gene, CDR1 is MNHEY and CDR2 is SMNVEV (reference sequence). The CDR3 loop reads CASSLSGQYNEQFF. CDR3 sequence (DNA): TGTGCCAGCAGTTTATCGGGGCAATACAATGAGCAGTTCTTC.

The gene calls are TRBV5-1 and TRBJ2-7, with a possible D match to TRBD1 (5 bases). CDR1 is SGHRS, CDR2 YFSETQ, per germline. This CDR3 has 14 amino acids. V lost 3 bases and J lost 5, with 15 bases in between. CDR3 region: CASSSQGFSNEQYF. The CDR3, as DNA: TGCGCCAGCAGCTCCCAGGGATTTAGCAACGAGCAGTACTTC.

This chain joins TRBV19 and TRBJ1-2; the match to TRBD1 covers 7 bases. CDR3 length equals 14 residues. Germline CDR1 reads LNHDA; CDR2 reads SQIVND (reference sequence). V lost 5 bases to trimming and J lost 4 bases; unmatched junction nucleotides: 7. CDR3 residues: CASSYGTEIYGYTF. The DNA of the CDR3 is TGTGCCAGTAGTTATGGGACAGAGATCTATGGCTACACCTTC.

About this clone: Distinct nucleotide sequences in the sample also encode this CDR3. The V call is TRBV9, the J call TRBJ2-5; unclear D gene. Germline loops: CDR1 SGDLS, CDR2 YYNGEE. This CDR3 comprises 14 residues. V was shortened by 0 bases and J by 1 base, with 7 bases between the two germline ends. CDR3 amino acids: CASSVGGPQETQYF. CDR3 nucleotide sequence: TGTGCCAGCAGCGTAGGCGGCCCCCAAGAGACCCAGTACTTC. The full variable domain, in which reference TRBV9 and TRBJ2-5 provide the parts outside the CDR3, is DSGVTQTPKHLITATGQRVTLRCSPRSGDLSVYWYQQSLDQGLQFLIQYYNGEERAKGNILERFSAQQFPDLHSELNLSSLELGDSALYFCASSVGGPQETQYFGPGTRLLVL.

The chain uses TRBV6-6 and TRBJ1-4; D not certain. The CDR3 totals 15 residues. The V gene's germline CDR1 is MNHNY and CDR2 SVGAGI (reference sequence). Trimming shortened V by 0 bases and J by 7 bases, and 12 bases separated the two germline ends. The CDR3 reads CASSYSRGKGEKLFF. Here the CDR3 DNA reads TGTGCCAGCAGTTACTCGAGAGGGAAGGGTGAAAAACTGTTTTTT.

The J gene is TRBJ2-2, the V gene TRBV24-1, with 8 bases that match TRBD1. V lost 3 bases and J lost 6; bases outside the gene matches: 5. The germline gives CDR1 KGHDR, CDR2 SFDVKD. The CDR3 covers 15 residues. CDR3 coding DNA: TGTGCCACCAGTGATCGCGGGACAGGACCCGGGGAGCTGTTTTTT. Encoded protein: CATSDRGTGPGELFF.

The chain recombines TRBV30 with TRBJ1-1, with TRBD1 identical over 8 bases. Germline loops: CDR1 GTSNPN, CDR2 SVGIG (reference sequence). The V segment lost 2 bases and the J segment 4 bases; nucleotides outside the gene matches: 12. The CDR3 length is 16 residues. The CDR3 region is CAWSMTDRAPSTEAFF. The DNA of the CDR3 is TGTGCCTGGAGTATGACGGACAGGGCACCTTCCACTGAAGCTTTCTTT.

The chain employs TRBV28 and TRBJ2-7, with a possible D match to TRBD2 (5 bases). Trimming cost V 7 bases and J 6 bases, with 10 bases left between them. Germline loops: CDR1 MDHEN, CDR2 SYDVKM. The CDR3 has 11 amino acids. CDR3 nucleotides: TGTGCCAGCAATAGCGCCCGCGAGCAGTACTTC. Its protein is CASNSAREQYF.

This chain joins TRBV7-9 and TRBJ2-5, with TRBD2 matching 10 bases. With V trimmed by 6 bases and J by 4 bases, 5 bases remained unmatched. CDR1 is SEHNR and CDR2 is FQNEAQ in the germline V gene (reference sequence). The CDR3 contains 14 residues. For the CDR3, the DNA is TGTGCCAGCAGTCAAGCGGGAGGGGTAGAGACCCAGTACTTC. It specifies CASSQAGGVETQYF.

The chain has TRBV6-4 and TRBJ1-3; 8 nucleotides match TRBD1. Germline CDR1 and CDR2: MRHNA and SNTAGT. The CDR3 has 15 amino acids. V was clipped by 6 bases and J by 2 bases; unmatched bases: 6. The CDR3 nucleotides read TGTGCCAGCAGCGTAGGGACAGGCCCTGGAAACACCATATATTTT. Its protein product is CASSVGTGPGNTIYF.

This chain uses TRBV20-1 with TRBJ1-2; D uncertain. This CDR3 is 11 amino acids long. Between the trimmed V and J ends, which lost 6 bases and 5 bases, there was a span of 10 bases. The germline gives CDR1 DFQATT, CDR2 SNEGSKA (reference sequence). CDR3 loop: CSAGSGYGYTF. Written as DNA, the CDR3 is TGCAGTGCCGGCTCCGGGTATGGCTACACCTTC.

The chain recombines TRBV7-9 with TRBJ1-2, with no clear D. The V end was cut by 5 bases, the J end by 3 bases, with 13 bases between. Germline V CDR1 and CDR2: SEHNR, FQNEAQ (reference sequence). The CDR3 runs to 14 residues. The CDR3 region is CASSPPLLDYGYTF. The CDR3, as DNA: TGTGCCAGCAGCCCCCCCTTATTAGACTATGGCTACACCTTC.

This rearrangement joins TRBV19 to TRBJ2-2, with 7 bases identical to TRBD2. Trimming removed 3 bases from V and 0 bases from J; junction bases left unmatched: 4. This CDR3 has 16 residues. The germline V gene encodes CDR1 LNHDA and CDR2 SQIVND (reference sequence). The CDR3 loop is CASSIRLAANTGELFF. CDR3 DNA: TGTGCCAGTAGTATTCGGCTAGCGGCGAACACCGGGGAGCTGTTTTTT.

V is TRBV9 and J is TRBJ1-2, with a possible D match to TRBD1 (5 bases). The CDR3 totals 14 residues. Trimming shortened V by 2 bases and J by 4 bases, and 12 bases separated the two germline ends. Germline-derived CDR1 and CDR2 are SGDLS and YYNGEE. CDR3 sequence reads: CASSVLGDGYGYTF. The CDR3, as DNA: TGTGCCAGCAGCGTTTTAGGGGATGGCTATGGCTACACCTTC.

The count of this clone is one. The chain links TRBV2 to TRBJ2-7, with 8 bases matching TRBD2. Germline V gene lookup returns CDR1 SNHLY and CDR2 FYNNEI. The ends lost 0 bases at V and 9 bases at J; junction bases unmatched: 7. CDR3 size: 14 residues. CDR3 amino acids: CASSEATSAARQYF. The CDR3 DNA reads TGTGCCAGCAGTGAAGCGACTAGCGCCGCCCGGCAGTACTTC.

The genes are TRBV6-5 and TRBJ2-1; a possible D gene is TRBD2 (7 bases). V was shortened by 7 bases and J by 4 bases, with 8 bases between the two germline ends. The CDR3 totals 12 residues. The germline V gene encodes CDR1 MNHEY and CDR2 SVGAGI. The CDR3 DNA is TGTGCCAGCAAGGGGGGGTACAATGAGCAGTTCTTC. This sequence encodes CASKGGYNEQFF.

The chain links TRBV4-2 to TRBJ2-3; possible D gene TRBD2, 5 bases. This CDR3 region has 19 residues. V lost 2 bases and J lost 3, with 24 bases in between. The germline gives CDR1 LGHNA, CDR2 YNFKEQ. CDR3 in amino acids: CASSQRPFPLSGLTDTQYF. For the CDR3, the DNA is TGTGCCAGCAGCCAACGGCCCTTCCCCCTGAGCGGATTAACAGATACGCAGTATTTT.

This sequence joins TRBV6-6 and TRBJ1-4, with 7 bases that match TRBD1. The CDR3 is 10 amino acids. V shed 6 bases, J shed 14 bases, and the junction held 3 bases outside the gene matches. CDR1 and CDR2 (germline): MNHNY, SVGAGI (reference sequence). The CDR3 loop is CASRKTGLFF. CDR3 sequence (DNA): TGTGCCAGCAGAAAGACAGGGCTGTTTTTT.